The present TCR beta chain was sequenced within a study of T cells expressing NK-cell markers. Overall study findings and caveats: For six donors, the dominant NKG2C+ clonotypes made up about 1.0-8% of their CD8+ T cells.

A note on this clonotype: Antigen unknown.

TCRdb processed the 5' RACE reads again and assigns one entry to each CDR3 protein, with no DNA. Its table lists 300,000 to 450,000 distinct CDR3 sequences. The sample consisted of blood T cells: a sorted CD56 or NKG2C T cell subset, CD4+ or CD8+ T cells, or bulk PBMC T cells (not recorded which). The sequence came from a man aged 18-70 years in good health.

The CDR3 loop reads CAGPWATVGNEQFF. The chain employs TRBV23-1 and TRBJ2-1; TCRdb returns TRBD1, unconfirmable since there is no DNA. TRBV23-1 is sorted into the ORF group, with uncertain function. The CDR3 is 14 amino acids.